This T cell receptor (beta chain) was recorded in a study of low-dose radiotherapy and immunotherapy resistance in tumors. Study at large: Intravenous administration to patients comprised nivolumab at 240 mg every two weeks and ipilimumab at 1 mg/kg every six weeks. Patients received cyclophosphamide 200 mg/m2 intravenously every two weeks, the day before radiation-immunotherapy. Patients received 300 mg of oral aspirin each day across four cycles, commencing on cycle 1 day 1.

Documented time point: after trial treatment. Treatment noted: LDRT plus nivolumab, ipilimumab, low-dose cyclophosphamide and aspirin (RACIN trial). Alpha- and beta-chain coverage of first-strand cDNA came from TRAV- and TRBV-specific primers. TCRs were amplified for approximately 21 PCR cycles with a constant-region primer and V-primer adapter. From the reads, TCRdb called clonotypes with MiXCR, one entry per CDR3 protein. The sample has roughly 40,000 distinct CDR3 sequences, less than 30% seen once. This CDR3 region has 13 residues. V was pared by 5 bases and J by 8 bases, with 15 bases between. CDR1 is GTSNPN, CDR2 SVGIG, per germline (reference sequence).

The clonotype originates from a male donor with prostate cancer. This sequence joins TRBV30 and TRBJ1-4; no firm D call. The sequencing here drew on PBMCs, taken after low-dose radiotherapy plus immunotherapy. The CDR3 sequence is CAWGRNFEEKLFF. DNA of the CDR3: TGTGCCTGGGGAAGGAACTTTGAAGAAAAACTGTTTTTT.